This T cell receptor beta chain was recorded in a study of early T cells in non-severe SARS-CoV-2 infection. This clonotype was counted ten times or more. As yet, its antigen is unknown. Attachment of unique molecular identifiers to individual cDNA molecules was performed. TCRdb independently ran MiXCR on the 5' RACE reads; one entry per CDR3 protein. The sample lists about 30,000 distinct CDR3 sequences, approximately 5.5% seen once, with roughly 3.6% in the top ten. Study observations and caveats: Database matching using VDJdb favored anti-spike CD8 responses, with private and CD4 specificities left missing.

This CDR3 is 15 amino acids long. Trimming stripped 1 base from V and 6 bases from J, with 19 bases between. CDR1 is DFQATT and CDR2 is SNEGSKA in the germline V gene (reference sequence). The V and J genes are TRBV20-1 and TRBJ2-7, with D possibly being TRBD2 (7 bases). The clonotype comes from an adult who was a healthcare worker with PCR-confirmed SARS-CoV-2 infection or an uninfected control (not recorded which). Material for sequencing was whole blood. Here the CDR3 reads CSARAGGQKWGEQYF. CDR3 in DNA: TGCAGTGCTAGAGCCGGGGGGCAGAAATGGGGCGAGCAGTACTTC.